This T cell receptor beta chain was sequenced for a study of shared clonotypes between healthy human individuals. Broader study findings: Richness estimates generally favored naive over memory subsets. Apart from blood, nothing was sampled; tissue repertoires likely differ.

Germline-derived CDR1 and CDR2 are SGHNT and YYREEE (reference sequence). The length of the CDR3 is 14 residues. Trimming cost V 6 bases and J 2 bases, with 9 bases left between them. As regards this clone: The target antigen is unknown.

Repertoires were generated with immunoSEQ multiplex PCR, while TCRdb's copy carries only in-frame clones and drops some. There are 2,500,000 or so clones in the sample; around 92% occur only once, and 0.3% to 0.4% lies in the top ten. J is TRBJ2-6 and V is TRBV5-4, with D uncertain. This receptor was identified in a man aged 18 to 29 in good health. Some clones in this sample may be carry-over from other donors' samples. Source material: naive CD4+ T cells from PBMCs. The sample's subset: CD45RA+ positively selected. This CDR3 is CASNIDPGANVLTF. The CDR3 bases are TGTGCCAGCAACATCGATCCTGGGGCCAACGTCCTGACTTTC. Looking up the rest from reference TRBV5-4 and TRBJ2-6 gives the full variable domain: ETGVTQSPTHLIKTRGQQVTLRCSSQSGHNTVSWYQQALGQGPQFIFQYYREEENGRGNFPPRFSGLQFPNYSSELNVNALELDDSALYLCASNIDPGANVLTFGAGSRLTVL.